This TCR beta chain appears in the sequencing data of a study of patients and donors after allogeneic stem cell transplantation. This clonotype appeared a few times. CDR1 is SEHNR, CDR2 FQNEAQ, per germline (reference sequence). V gave up 5 bases and J gave up 14 bases, with 27 bases separating them. This CDR3 is 15 amino acids long. TCRdb reprocessed the RT-PCR reads with MiXCR, giving one entry per CDR3 protein. In the table there are approximately 170,000 distinct CDR3 sequences, roughly 31% of which are singletons. V gene TRBV7-9 combines with J gene TRBJ1-2; D is unclear. This TCR was recovered from a human donor who was either an allogeneic HSCT recipient or a stem cell or donor lymphocyte infusion donor (not recorded which). It is not recorded whose cells these are; they may come from a transplant donor. The specimen sequenced was blood, either unsorted or a sorted T cell fraction (not recorded which). CDR3 sequence: CASSPSIRTALPRTF. CDR3 in DNA: TGTGCCAGCAGCCCGTCAATAAGGACCGCCCTCCCTAGGACCTTC.